Following are 30 T cell receptor beta chains from one sample sequenced in a study of T cell responses to AZD1222 COVID-19 vaccine. Only in-frame clones appear in the TCRdb table, and some are missing; sequencing was by immunoSEQ multiplex PCR. The repertoire holds approximately 160,000 clones, with 90% to 95% as singletons. This sample comprised peripheral blood, obtained 28 days after the second AZD1222 dose. The source of these receptors is an adult who received the AZD1222 COVID-19 vaccine.

The J gene is TRBJ1-1, the V gene TRBV11-2, with TRBD1 identical over 10 bases. This CDR3 comprises 12 residues. Germline V lookup: CDR1 SGHAT, CDR2 FQNNGV. V dropped 3 bases and J dropped 11; count of bases not matched to a gene: 3. CDR3 protein: CASSLTGGNAFF. The CDR3 DNA reads as TGTGCCAGCAGCTTGACAGGGGGCAACGCTTTCTTT.

As concerns this clone: Other DNA sequences within the sample encode an identical CDR3. V is TRBV3-1 (or the pseudogene TRBV3-2) and J is TRBJ1-5, with D maybe TRBD1 (5 bases). Between the trimmed V and J ends, which lost 4 bases and 4 bases, there was a span of 8 bases. This CDR3 has 13 residues. Germline CDR1 is LGHDT and CDR2 is YNNKEL (reference sequence). The CDR3 DNA reads TGTGCCAGCAGCCGACAGAATAATCAGCCCCAGCATTTT. It encodes CASSRQNNQPQHF.

The V call is TRBV28, the J call TRBJ1-3; tentative D call: TRBD1 (6 bases). Looked up from germline, CDR1 is MDHEN and CDR2 is SYDVKM. This CDR3 has 16 amino acids. The ends were cut back, 4 bases at V and 2 bases at J, with 15 bases in the middle. CDR3 amino acids: CASSSPIGGPGNTIYF. The CDR3 DNA is TGTGCCAGCAGTTCCCCAATCGGGGGGCCTGGAAACACCATATATTTT.

The chain recombines TRBV3-1 (or the pseudogene TRBV3-2) with TRBJ2-1; the match to TRBD1 covers 12 bases. Germline V gene lookup returns CDR1 LGHDT and CDR2 YNNKEL (reference sequence). The V gene end was trimmed by 4 bases and the J gene end by 8 bases; junction bases not matched to a gene: 9. This CDR3 has 16 amino acids. The CDR3 loop reads CASSRERDRGRDEQFF. CDR3 sequence (DNA): TGTGCCAGCAGCCGAGAACGGGACAGGGGGCGGGATGAGCAGTTCTTC.

The genes are TRBV29-1 and TRBJ2-1; 10 bases are shared with TRBD1. This CDR3 has 15 residues. Germline lookup yields CDR1 SQVTM and CDR2 ANQGSEA. Trimming took 2 bases from V and 6 from J; bases not matched to a gene: 7. DNA of the CDR3: TGCAGCGTTGAAACCCGGGACAGGGGACGCAATGAGCAGTTCTTC. Its protein product is CSVETRDRGRNEQFF.

This clone was seen a single time. The chain couples TRBV14 to TRBJ1-6, with D tentatively TRBD1 (5 bases). The V gene lost 5 bases and the J gene lost 9 bases, with 17 bases spanning the gap. Looked up from germline, CDR1 is SGHDN and CDR2 is FVKESK. This CDR3 region has 15 residues. This chain's CDR3 is CASSDTGGILSPLHF. The CDR3 bases are TGTGCCAGCAGCGATACGGGGGGGATACTTTCACCCCTCCACTTT.

The chain couples TRBV12-5 to TRBJ2-1; D gene ambiguous. The CDR3 is 13 residues long. V was trimmed by 3 bases and J by 6 bases, leaving 9 bases between them. CDR1 is LGHNT, CDR2 FRNRAP, per germline. The CDR3: CASGFSALNEQFF. As DNA, the CDR3 is TGTGCTAGTGGTTTCTCCGCTCTCAATGAGCAGTTCTTC.

The chain combines TRBV27 with TRBJ2-3; 7 nucleotides line up with TRBD1. The CDR3 covers 15 residues. V lost 8 bases to trimming and J lost 2 bases; unmatched junction nucleotides: 10. Germline lookup yields CDR1 MNHEY and CDR2 SMNVEV (reference sequence). CDR3 region: CASSNHRGNTDTQYF. CDR3 in DNA: TGTGCCAGCTCCAATCACAGGGGAAACACAGATACGCAGTATTTT.

V and J are TRBV6-5 and TRBJ1-1; 8 bases are shared with TRBD1. The CDR3 spans 15 residues. Germline-derived CDR1 and CDR2 are MNHEY and SVGAGI. The trim removed 5 bases at V and 3 bases at J, leaving 8 bases unmatched. This chain's CDR3 is CASSLFLTGDTEAFF. Here the CDR3 DNA reads TGTGCCAGCAGTCTTTTTCTGACAGGGGACACTGAAGCTTTCTTT.

V usage is TRBV2 and J usage is TRBJ2-6, with unresolved D. The CDR3 extends over 15 amino acids. CDR1 SNHLY and CDR2 FYNNEI come from the germline V gene. Trimming left V 7 bases short and J 4 bases short, with 14 bases between. CDR3: CASTLGGPGANVLTF. In nucleotides, the CDR3 is TGTGCCAGCACCTTAGGTGGGCCCGGGGCCAACGTCCTGACTTTC.

This clone was counted only a few times. V is TRBV2 and J is TRBJ1-1; a weak D match, TRBD1 (5 bases). V lost 4 bases, J lost 11 bases, and 14 bases lay in between. This CDR3 region has 12 residues. CDR1 is SNHLY and CDR2 is FYNNEI in the germline V gene. The chain's CDR3 is CASSGVGVGAFF. The CDR3 DNA reads TGTGCCAGCAGTGGAGTAGGGGTCGGGGCTTTCTTT.

The chain uses TRBV6-5 and TRBJ2-1, with D perhaps matching TRBD1 (6 bases). V was cut by 6 bases and J by 3 bases, with 15 bases left in between. The CDR3 runs 15 residues. Per the germline V gene, CDR1 is MNHEY and CDR2 is SVGAGI. CDR3 protein: CASRPGTSNYNEQFF. The CDR3 DNA reads TGTGCCAGCAGACCCGGGACAAGCAACTACAATGAGCAGTTCTTC.

The chain carries TRBV10-3 and TRBJ1-2, with 8 nucleotides matching TRBD1. The CDR3 contains 13 residues. V dropped 4 bases and J dropped 4; count of bases not matched to a gene: 2. CDR1 is ENHRY, CDR2 SYGVKD, per germline. CDR3 in amino acids: CAISGGQGYGYTF. CDR3 DNA: TGTGCCATCAGTGGTGGACAGGGCTATGGCTACACCTTC.

The J gene is TRBJ2-4, the V gene TRBV9; 7 bases are a match to TRBD1. Germline CDR1 SGDLS, CDR2 YYNGEE. Trimming at V came to 0 bases and at J to 5 bases, leaving 8 bases not matched to a gene. The CDR3 is made up of 16 amino acids. The CDR3 region has the DNA TGTGCCAGCAGCGTAGGGGCAGGGGGAAACGAAAACATTCAGTACTTC. It yields the protein CASSVGAGGNENIQYF.

In nucleotides, the CDR3 is TGTGCCAGCAGTTTAGAGGCAGGGGAGACCCAGTACTTC. It encodes CASSLEAGETQYF. The rearrangement joins TRBV12-3 or TRBV12-4 to TRBJ2-5; D is possibly TRBD1 (5 bases). The CDR3 contains 13 residues. The V end was cut by 1 base, the J end by 5 bases, with 8 bases between.

The chain recombines TRBV18 with TRBJ1-1; tentatively, D is TRBD1 (5 bases). Germline CDR1 is KGHSH and CDR2 is LQKENI. CDR3 length: 16 residues. The V gene lost 1 base and the J gene lost 0 bases, with 12 bases spanning the gap. CDR3 nucleotides: TGTGCCAGCTCACCACTATCCGCAGGGTTGAACACTGAAGCTTTCTTT. The encoded protein is CASSPLSAGLNTEAFF.

This chain links TRBV6-5 with TRBJ1-1, with a weak D call TRBD1 (5 bases). Germline values: CDR1 MNHEY, CDR2 SVGAGI. The CDR3 has 11 residues. The V end was cut by 6 bases, the J end by 10 bases, with 12 bases between. Written as DNA, the CDR3 is TGTGCCAGCAGGTACGCAGGGATAGCTTTCTTT. This sequence encodes CASRYAGIAFF.

The chain has TRBV5-1 and TRBJ2-1; D remains ambiguous. V lost 0 bases to trimming and J lost 4 bases, with 11 bases between them. The CDR3 is 15 amino acids. CDR1 is SGHRS, CDR2 YFSETQ, per germline. As DNA, the CDR3 is TGCGCCAGCAGCTTGGTAGGGAACCTTTACAATGAGCAGTTCTTC. The encoded protein is CASSLVGNLYNEQFF.

The chain uses TRBV5-1 and TRBJ1-5; 7 bases are a match to TRBD1. Germline CDR1 is SGHRS and CDR2 is YFSETQ. With V trimmed by 0 bases and J by 4 bases, 4 bases remained unmatched. This CDR3 is 15 amino acids long. The CDR3 sequence is CASSLGDSGNQPQHF. Written as DNA, the CDR3 is TGCGCCAGCAGCTTGGGGGACAGCGGTAATCAGCCCCAGCATTTT.

The chain carries TRBV18 and TRBJ2-1, with 9 bases lining up with TRBD1. Germline CDR1 and CDR2: KGHSH and LQKENI. The length of the CDR3 is 15 residues. Trimming took 2 bases from V and 6 from J; bases not matched to a gene: 5. The CDR3 DNA is TGTGCCAGCTCACCAATCACAGGGGGCGGCAATGAGCAGTTCTTC. Its protein is CASSPITGGGNEQFF.

The rearrangement joins TRBV5-1 to TRBJ2-7; 7 bases are a match to TRBD1. The trim removed 4 bases at V and 4 bases at J, leaving 2 bases unmatched. Per the germline V gene, CDR1 is SGHRS and CDR2 is YFSETQ. The CDR3 has 12 amino acids. The CDR3 DNA reads as TGCGCCAGCAGCCTGGGACAGTACGAGCAGTACTTC. Residues: CASSLGQYEQYF. The whole variable domain, filled in from reference TRBV5-1 and TRBJ2-7, reads KAGVTQTPRYLIKTRGQQVTLSCSPISGHRSVSWYQQTPGQGLQFLFEYFSETQRNKGNFPGRFSGRQFSNSRSEMNVSTLELGDSALYLCASSLGQYEQYFGPGTRLTVT.

The chain uses TRBV6-2 or TRBV6-3 and TRBJ2-3; perhaps TRBD1 as D (6 bases). The CDR3 is 18 amino acids. The V end lost 4 bases, the J end lost 2 bases, and 22 bases lay between the germline ends. The germline gives CDR1 MNHEY, CDR2 SVGEGT. The CDR3 protein is CASSSFVTGTLITDTQYF. The CDR3 nucleotides read TGTGCCAGCAGTTCTTTCGTAACCGGGACACTTATCACAGATACGCAGTATTTT.

The V gene is TRBV4-1, the J gene TRBJ1-3; 8 bases match TRBD1. The CDR3 consists of 15 residues. Germline CDR1 MGHRA, CDR2 YSYEKL. J gave up 0 bases and V 3 bases, and 1 base lay outside the gene matches. As DNA, the CDR3 is TGCGCCAGCAGCCATGACAGGGGCTCTGGAAACACCATATATTTT. Its translation is CASSHDRGSGNTIYF.

The chain links TRBV19 to TRBJ1-2; D is undetermined. The CDR3 totals 13 residues. Between the trimmed V and J ends, which lost 3 bases and 8 bases, there was a span of 13 bases. Germline values: CDR1 LNHDA, CDR2 SQIVND (reference sequence). The CDR3 spells CASSIKVRVGYTF. CDR3 DNA sequence: TGTGCCAGTAGTATTAAAGTGAGGGTGGGCTACACCTTC.

The gene calls are TRBV27 and TRBJ1-1; a possible D gene is TRBD1 (5 bases). The CDR3 covers 15 residues. V gave up 5 bases and J gave up 6 bases, with 19 bases separating them. Germline V gene lookup returns CDR1 MNHEY and CDR2 SMNVEV (reference sequence). The CDR3: CASSPGLLRVSEAFF. The CDR3 region has the DNA TGTGCCAGCAGTCCGGGACTACTTCGGGTCTCTGAAGCTTTCTTT.

The chain uses TRBV19 and TRBJ2-2; tentative D call: TRBD2 (6 bases). Trimming shortened V by 3 bases and J by 4 bases, and 12 bases separated the two germline ends. Per germline, CDR1 LNHDA and CDR2 SQIVND (reference sequence). The CDR3 spans 15 residues. The CDR3 bases are TGTGCCAGTAGTATTTGGGGGGTCGGCACCGGGGAGCTGTTTTTT. This sequence encodes CASSIWGVGTGELFF. Full variable domain (remainder filled in from reference TRBV19 and TRBJ2-2): DGGITQSPKYLFRKEGQNVTLSCEQNLNHDAMYWYRQDPGQGLRLIYYSQIVNDFQKGDIAEGYSVSREKKESFPLTVTSAQKNPTAFYLCASSIWGVGTGELFFGEGSRLTVL.

The rearrangement uses TRBV7-2 and TRBJ1-2; D gene ambiguous. The CDR3 runs to 13 residues. Trimming shortened V by 3 bases and J by 6 bases, and 11 bases separated the two germline ends. CDR1 and CDR2 (germline): SGHTA, FQGNSA. This chain's CDR3 is CASSFTAHNGYTF. As DNA, the CDR3 is TGTGCCAGCAGCTTCACGGCCCATAATGGCTACACCTTC.

Of note for this clone: The junction does not match germline at one end; this may be a read error. The CDR3 DNA reads as TGTGCCAGCAGTTCATCGGACAGAGCCAATCGGCCCCAGCATTTT. The encoded protein is CASSSSDRANRPQHF. The V gene is TRBV28, the J gene TRBJ1-5; D might be TRBD1 (6 bases). This CDR3 has 15 amino acids. CDR1 and CDR2 (germline): MDHEN, SYDVKM.

The chain recombines TRBV6-6 with TRBJ2-3, with D perhaps matching TRBD2 (6 bases). The CDR3 is 16 amino acids. The V gene's germline CDR1 is MNHNY and CDR2 SVGAGI (reference sequence). V was shortened by 2 bases and J by 4 bases, with 16 bases between the two germline ends. This CDR3 is CASSYGGGTSSDTQYF. CDR3 DNA: TGTGCCAGCAGTTACGGTGGGGGGACGTCCTCAGATACGCAGTATTTT.

The chain combines TRBV7-8 with TRBJ2-7, with 9 bases matching TRBD1. From germline, CDR1 is SGHVS and CDR2 FQNEAQ. The CDR3 is made up of 16 amino acids. The ends lost 2 bases at V and 3 bases at J; junction bases unmatched: 8. CDR3 coding DNA: TGTGCCAGCAGCTTATCGACCGGGACAGGGCTCTACGAGCAGTACTTC. Translated: CASSLSTGTGLYEQYF.